This TCR beta chain was sequenced for a study of T cells in localized non-small cell lung cancer (dated by TCRdb to the early 2020s). Describing the broader study: The study analyzed T cell repertoires of hundreds of early-stage NSCLC patients, comparing tumors and uninvolved tumor-adjacent lungs. The cohort comprised roughly 220 treatment-naïve NSCLC patients with resected, localized lung tumors. The mean age of the NSCLC patients was roughly 70 years, with 130 or so men and around 99 women.

CDR1 and CDR2 (SGHNT, YYREEE) derive from the germline V gene (reference sequence). The germline V and J ends show losses of 0 bases and 5 bases respectively, and no gene match explains 8 bases of the junction. Counted from cysteine to phenylalanine, this CDR3 has 17 amino acids. CDR3 DNA is the only sequence kept; it has 51 bases, read in frame from the first base. Regarding this clone: Its specific antigen is unknown. Base-call qualities are not available, and no considerably larger clone is one nucleotide away.

At diagnosis, peripheral blood, uninvolved tumor-adjacent lung and tumor were collected and stored as a combination of fresh-frozen and FFPE material. For TCR repertoire profiling, the blood samples were analyzed as peripheral blood mononuclear cells. The immunoSEQ Assay was used to sequence TCR beta CDR3 regions from DNA. On the study's bioinformatics: To compute T cell density, TCR beta template counts were normalized to usable DNA, which was estimated by amplifying housekeeping genes. Richness was estimated with the preseqR package, extrapolating to 400,000 templates for PBMC samples and 120,000 templates for tissue samples. Clonality was calculated as one minus Pielou's evenness. Tissue-enriched TCRs were identified by differential abundance testing using productive amino-acid clonotypes, minimum total count 5 and alpha 0.1. The Jaccard Index and the Morisita Overlap Index were used to measure how much the repertoires overlapped between compartments. GLIPH grouped TCR beta CDR3s together with public tetramer-defined viral CDR3s, and a viral motif had to include at least three viral sequences and show V-gene enrichment. As stored in TCRdb, this immuneACCESS dataset retains in-frame rearrangements with V and J assigned. A fraction of the clones does not appear; measured against another copy, unresolved V genes explain less than half of the discrepancy, and the remainder lacks a known reason. V and J calls and clone size come straight from that table; D and trimming were deduced from the DNA. The sample records about 14,000 clones, roughly nine tenths of which are singletons. Clones ranked in the top ten supply under 3% of the sample.

The paper's findings and limits, for the study overall: Uninvolved tumor-adjacent lung showed the highest T cell clonality, higher than tumor, which suggests more focused antigenic responses in the uninvolved tumor-adjacent lung. Higher T cell density in blood was associated with longer overall survival, whereas higher clonality in adjacent lung was associated with shorter survival. A median of 57 of the top 100 tumor clones were detected in paired uninvolved adjacent lung, and about 29 of these tumor clones were also found among the top 100 clones of the paired uninvolved adjacent lung. Because the study design was exploratory, TCR variables were selected using unadjusted p-values without false-discovery rate correction. Multi-region tumor sequencing was not performed, so intratumor heterogeneity could not be excluded.

This specimen consisted of peripheral blood mononuclear cells, obtained before any cancer treatment. This TCR came from a man between 40 and 70 years old with stage III lung adenocarcinoma. The chain employs TRBV5-4 and TRBJ2-2, with 9 middle bases fitting TRBD2. The CDR3: CASSLGLAGYRTGELFF. The DNA sequence is TGTGCCAGCAGCTTGGGTCTAGCGGGATATCGTACCGGGGAGCTGTTTTTT.